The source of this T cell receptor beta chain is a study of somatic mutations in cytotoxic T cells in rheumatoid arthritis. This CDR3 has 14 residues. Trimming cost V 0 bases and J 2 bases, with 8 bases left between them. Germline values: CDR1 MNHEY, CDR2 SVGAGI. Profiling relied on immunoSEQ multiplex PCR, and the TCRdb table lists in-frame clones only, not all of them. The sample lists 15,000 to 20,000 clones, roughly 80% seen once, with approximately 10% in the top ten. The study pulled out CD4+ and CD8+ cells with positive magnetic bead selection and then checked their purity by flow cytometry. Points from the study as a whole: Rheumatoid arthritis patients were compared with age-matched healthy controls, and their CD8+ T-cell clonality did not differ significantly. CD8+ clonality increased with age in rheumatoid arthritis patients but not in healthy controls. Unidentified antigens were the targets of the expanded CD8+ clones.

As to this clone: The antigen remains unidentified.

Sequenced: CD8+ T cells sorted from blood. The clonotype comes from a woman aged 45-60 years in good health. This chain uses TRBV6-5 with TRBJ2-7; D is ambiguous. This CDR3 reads CASSYSGSPYEQYF. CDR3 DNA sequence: TGTGCCAGCAGTTACTCCGGGTCCCCCTACGAGCAGTACTTC.